This TCR beta chain was identified during a study of control samples from healthy donors and cancer patients. The protocol was immunoSEQ multiplex PCR, while the TCRdb copy is restricted to in-frame clones and leaves out a portion. The sample includes 150,000 to 200,000 clones, around 93% of them seen just once. The CDR3 covers 16 residues. Trimming removed 0 bases from V and 2 bases from J, with 13 bases in between. From germline, CDR1 is SGHTA and CDR2 FQGNSA. The sequenced material came from blood. This TCR came from a man aged 18 to 29 in good health. The rearrangement links TRBV7-2 to TRBJ2-5; D might be TRBD1 or TRBD2, each matching 5 bases. The CDR3 spells CASSLAYRDGQETQYF. CDR3 DNA: TGTGCCAGCAGCTTAGCCTACCGGGACGGACAAGAGACCCAGTACTTC.